This T cell receptor beta chain was sequenced in a study of response to subunit inactivated influenza vaccine. This clonotype was seen only a few times. Its specificity is unknown. Study-wide results and caveats: Each seasonal influenza vaccination recruits few new T cells, the authors suggested.

Germline lookup yields CDR1 SGHRS and CDR2 YFSETQ. The CDR3 totals 14 residues. Trimming removed 4 bases at V and 5 bases at J, with 15 bases between. From the RT-PCR reads, TCRdb called clonotypes with MiXCR, one entry per CDR3 protein. The table has about 500,000 distinct CDR3 sequences, 10% to 15% seen once. This specimen consisted of PBMCs from blood, obtained roughly 47 days after vaccination. This chain connects TRBV5-1 to TRBJ1-2; D call uncertain. The source of this sequence is a man aged 50 to 60 who received an inactivated influenza vaccine. This CDR3 is CASSTQTEGYGYTF. CDR3 DNA: TGCGCCAGCAGCACACAAACCGAAGGTTATGGCTACACCTTC.